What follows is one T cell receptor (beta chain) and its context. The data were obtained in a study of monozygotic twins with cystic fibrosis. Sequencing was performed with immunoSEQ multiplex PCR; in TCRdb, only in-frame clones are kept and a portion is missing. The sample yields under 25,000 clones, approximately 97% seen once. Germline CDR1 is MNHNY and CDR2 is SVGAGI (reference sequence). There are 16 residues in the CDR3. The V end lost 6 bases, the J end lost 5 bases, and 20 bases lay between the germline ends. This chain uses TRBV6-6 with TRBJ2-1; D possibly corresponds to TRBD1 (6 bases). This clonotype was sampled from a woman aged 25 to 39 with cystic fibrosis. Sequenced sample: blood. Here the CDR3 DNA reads TGTGCCAGCAGCACCAACAGGGCCCAACGGAACAATGAGCAGTTCTTC. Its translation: CASSTNRAQRNNEQFF.